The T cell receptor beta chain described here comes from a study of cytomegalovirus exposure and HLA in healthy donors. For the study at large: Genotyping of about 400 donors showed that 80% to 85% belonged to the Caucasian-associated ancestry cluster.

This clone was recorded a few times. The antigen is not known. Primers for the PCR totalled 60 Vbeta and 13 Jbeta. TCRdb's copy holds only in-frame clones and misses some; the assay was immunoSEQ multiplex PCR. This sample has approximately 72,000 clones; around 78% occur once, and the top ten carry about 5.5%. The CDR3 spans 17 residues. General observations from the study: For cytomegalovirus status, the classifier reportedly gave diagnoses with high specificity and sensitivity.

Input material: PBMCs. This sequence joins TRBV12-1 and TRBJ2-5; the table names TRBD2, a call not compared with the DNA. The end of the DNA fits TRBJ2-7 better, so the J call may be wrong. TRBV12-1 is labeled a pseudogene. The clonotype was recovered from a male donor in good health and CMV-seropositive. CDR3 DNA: TGTGCCAGCTTCCCGCGACTAGCGGGAGGAACCGTTGACGAGCAGTACTTC. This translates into CASFPRLAGGTVDEQYF.